The 28 T cell receptor beta chains listed next were all sequenced from one sample in a study of cytomegalovirus exposure and HLA in healthy donors (dated by TCRdb to the late 2010s). The library was prepared using the immunoSEQ multiplex PCR assay. What TCRdb holds here is the immuneACCESS table cut down to in-frame rearrangements. Part of the clones is not present; checked against another copy, under half of the missing clones reflect an unresolved V gene, and the others are unexplained. A total of about 360,000 clones appear in this sample, 70% to 90% of them only once. The ten largest clones capture 0.83% of the sample. Sequencing input: PBMCs. Every receptor here comes from a woman aged 18-29 years in good health and CMV-seronegative.

The chain couples TRBV7-8 to TRBJ1-1; no clear D. This CDR3 contains 15 residues. Germline V gene sequence: CDR1 SGHVS, CDR2 FQNEAQ. V gave up 0 bases and J gave up 1 base, with 9 bases separating them. The CDR3 region has the DNA TGTGCCAGCAGCTTAGCGATTGGAGCGAACACTGAAGCTTTCTTT. It specifies CASSLAIGANTEAFF.

The chain combines TRBV30 with TRBJ2-7; possibly TRBD2 for D (6 bases). Germline V lookup: CDR1 GTSNPN, CDR2 SVGIG (reference sequence). V was clipped by 0 bases and J by 2 bases, with 17 bases between them. The CDR3 loop spans 16 amino acids. The CDR3 coding sequence is TGTGCCTGGAGTGTACGCTCTAGACTAGGCCCCTACGAGCAGTACTTC. Protein: CAWSVRSRLGPYEQYF.

This clone was recorded once. V gene TRBV6-1 combines with J gene TRBJ1-4; D remains ambiguous. Trimming removed 1 base from V and 10 bases from J, with 10 bases in between. CDR3 length equals 13 residues. Germline CDR1 is MNHNS and CDR2 is SASEGT. The CDR3 region is CASSEGTRLKLFF. The CDR3 region has the DNA TGTGCCAGCAGTGAAGGTACCCGACTAAAACTGTTTTTT.

This sequence joins TRBV7-8 and TRBJ2-3, with 7 nucleotides matching TRBD2. Germline V gene lookup returns CDR1 SGHVS and CDR2 FQNEAQ. This CDR3 region has 15 residues. Trimming took 5 bases from V and 4 from J; bases not matched to a gene: 9. The CDR3 nucleotides read TGTGCCAGCAGCAGAACCGAGGGAGGGGCAGATACGCAGTATTTT. The encoded protein is CASSRTEGGADTQYF.

The chain couples TRBV11-2 to TRBJ2-5; TRBD1 aligns across 9 bases. CDR1 SGHAT and CDR2 FQNNGV come from the germline V gene. CDR3 size: 15 residues. Trimming cost V 5 bases and J 5 bases; bases outside gene matches: 9. The chain's CDR3 is CASSPSTGGEETQYF. In DNA, the CDR3 is TGTGCCAGCAGCCCCTCTACAGGGGGCGAGGAGACCCAGTACTTC.

The V and J genes are TRBV25-1 and TRBJ2-7; 13 bases map to TRBD2. The ends lost 2 bases at V and 2 bases at J; junction bases unmatched: 0. Germline V gene data show CDR1 as MGHDK and CDR2 as SYGVNS. The CDR3 consists of 15 residues. The CDR3: CASSEGLAGAYEQYF. The CDR3 DNA sequence: TGTGCCAGCAGTGAAGGACTAGCGGGGGCCTACGAGCAGTACTTC.

The rearrangement joins TRBV2 to TRBJ2-7; TRBD2 matches 7 bases. CDR1 SNHLY and CDR2 FYNNEI come from the germline V gene. V was pared by 3 bases and J by 2 bases, with 7 bases of the junction left unmatched. The CDR3 extends over 15 amino acids. The chain's CDR3 is CASSDWSSGPYEQYF. The CDR3 nucleotides are TGTGCCAGCAGTGATTGGTCTAGCGGCCCCTACGAGCAGTACTTC.

The count of this clone is one. The rearrangement links TRBV4-2 to TRBJ1-1; TRBD1 aligns across 9 bases. CDR3 length: 15 amino acids. From germline, CDR1 is LGHNA and CDR2 YNFKEQ. The junction had 0 bases not matched to a gene; V was cut back by 0 bases and J by 1 base. The CDR3 nucleotides are TGTGCCAGCAGCCAAGAACAGGGGGCGAACACTGAAGCTTTCTTT. Encoded protein: CASSQEQGANTEAFF.

CDR3 loop: CASSPGQGLPNEQYF. CDR3 DNA: TGCGCCAGCAGCCCTGGACAGGGATTACCGAACGAGCAGTACTTC. The V call is TRBV5-1, the J call TRBJ2-7; TRBD1 agrees at 8 bases. The germline gives CDR1 SGHRS, CDR2 YFSETQ. The CDR3 runs to 15 residues. The V gene end was trimmed by 4 bases and the J gene end by 5 bases; junction bases not matched to a gene: 11.

The J gene is TRBJ2-5, the V gene TRBV28, with D unclear. Trimming cost V 7 bases and J 4 bases, with 16 bases left between them. The CDR3 is 14 amino acids. Germline CDR1 and CDR2: MDHEN and SYDVKM. CDR3 DNA: TGTGCCAGCACCTACCACAGATCCCGAGAGACCCAGTACTTC. Residues: CASTYHRSRETQYF.

The chain's CDR3 is CASTLGTIGYEQYF. The CDR3 coding sequence is TGTGCCAGCACCCTGGGGACAATAGGTTACGAGCAGTACTTC. V gene TRBV28 combines with J gene TRBJ2-7; possibly TRBD1 for D (6 bases). Germline lookup yields CDR1 MDHEN and CDR2 SYDVKM. The CDR3 totals 14 residues. Trimming shortened V by 7 bases and J by 4 bases, and 17 bases separated the two germline ends.

The rearrangement links TRBV28 to TRBJ2-1; TRBD1 might be the D (6 bases). The CDR3 covers 13 residues. CDR1 and CDR2 from the germline V gene are MDHEN and SYDVKM. V lost 4 bases and J 9 bases, leaving 13 bases between the germline ends. The CDR3 protein is CASSYLRGFEQFF. Here the CDR3 DNA reads TGTGCCAGCAGTTACCTCAGGGGTTTTGAGCAGTTCTTC.

The J gene is TRBJ2-5, the V gene TRBV7-9, with TRBD1 matching over 7 bases. V dropped 1 base and J dropped 4; count of bases not matched to a gene: 6. The CDR3 loop spans 15 amino acids. From germline, CDR1 is SEHNR and CDR2 FQNEAQ (reference sequence). CDR3 in amino acids: CASSLGGQSGETQYF. The CDR3 DNA reads as TGTGCCAGCAGCTTAGGGGGACAGTCCGGAGAGACCCAGTACTTC. Full variable domain (outside the CDR3, taken from reference TRBV7-9 and TRBJ2-5): DTGVSQNPRHKITKRGQNVTFRCDPISEHNRLYWYRQTLGQGPEFLTYFQNEAQLEKSRLLSDRFSAERPKGSFSTLEIQRTEQGDSAMYLCASSLGGQSGETQYFGPGTRLLVL.

The chain combines TRBV5-8 with TRBJ2-1; possible D gene TRBD1, 6 bases. V was pared by 1 base and J by 0 bases, with 14 bases between. The CDR3 spans 17 residues. Germline lookup yields CDR1 SGHTS and CDR2 YDEGEE. The CDR3 reads CASSLRPWTVSYNEQFF. The CDR3 DNA sequence: TGTGCCAGCAGCTTGCGACCGTGGACAGTCTCCTACAATGAGCAGTTCTTC.

The rearrangement links TRBV2 to TRBJ1-3; 9 nucleotides agree with TRBD1. Germline V gives CDR1 SNHLY, CDR2 FYNNEI. The CDR3 totals 15 residues. J gave up 0 bases and V 7 bases, and 4 bases lay outside the gene matches. For the CDR3, the DNA is TGTGCCAGCAAGGGACAGGGCCACTCTGGAAACACCATATATTTT. The encoded protein is CASKGQGHSGNTIYF.

The J gene is TRBJ1-6, the V gene TRBV6-5, with TRBD1 matching 11 bases. Germline V gene data show CDR1 as MNHEY and CDR2 as SVGAGI. V lost 6 bases and J lost 10; bases outside the gene matches: 8. This CDR3 is 15 amino acids long. The CDR3: CASRDSGTGGSPLHF. The CDR3 DNA reads as TGTGCCAGCAGGGACTCCGGGACAGGGGGATCACCCCTCCACTTT.

The chain joins TRBV6-5 to TRBJ1-1; perhaps TRBD1 as D (5 bases). This CDR3 comprises 12 residues. Germline V gives CDR1 MNHEY, CDR2 SVGAGI. V was shortened by 5 bases and J by 4 bases, with 8 bases between the two germline ends. The DNA of the CDR3 is TGTGCCAGCAGTCAGGGATTCACTGAAGCTTTCTTT. This encodes CASSQGFTEAFF.

The chain recombines TRBV6-1 with TRBJ1-1, with TRBD1 identical over 8 bases. Per the germline V gene, CDR1 is MNHNS and CDR2 is SASEGT. V was pared by 2 bases and J by 2 bases, with 7 bases of the junction left unmatched. This CDR3 contains 16 residues. Here the CDR3 DNA reads TGTGCCAGCAGTGAACATCACAGGGGGGGAAACACTGAAGCTTTCTTT. Its translation: CASSEHHRGGNTEAFF.

The V and J genes are TRBV7-6 and TRBJ1-2; D is ambiguous. Per the germline V gene, CDR1 is SGHVS and CDR2 is FNYEAQ. Trimming shortened V by 0 bases and J by 3 bases, and 5 bases separated the two germline ends. The CDR3 runs to 13 residues. The CDR3 loop reads CASSLAADYGYTF. Written as DNA, the CDR3 is TGTGCCAGCAGCTTAGCAGCGGACTATGGCTACACCTTC.

CDR3 amino acids: CASSLLGQANTEAFF. DNA for the CDR3: TGTGCCAGCAGTTTATTAGGACAGGCGAACACTGAAGCTTTCTTT. The rearrangement joins TRBV27 to TRBJ1-1; 7 nucleotides match TRBD1. Germline CDR1 is MNHEY and CDR2 is SMNVEV (reference sequence). The CDR3 is made up of 15 amino acids. V was clipped by 1 base and J by 1 base; unmatched bases: 3.

The gene calls are TRBV7-2 and TRBJ2-1; tentatively, D is TRBD2 (6 bases). Germline lookup yields CDR1 SGHTA and CDR2 FQGNSA. This CDR3 spans 13 amino acids. V lost 5 bases and J lost 10, with 15 bases in between. This CDR3 is CASSLGLEREQFF. CDR3 DNA sequence: TGTGCCAGCAGCCTGGGACTGGAACGCGAGCAGTTCTTC.

This clone was detected only once. The J gene is TRBJ2-7, the V gene TRBV29-1; tentatively, D is TRBD2 (5 bases). V lost 1 base and J lost 4, with 11 bases in between. Germline V CDR1 and CDR2: SQVTM, ANQGSEA. The CDR3 covers 13 residues. CDR3 DNA: TGCAGCGTTGAAGGAGGGCCCGGGTACGAGCAGTACTTC. It specifies CSVEGGPGYEQYF.

The chain combines TRBV5-1 with TRBJ2-7; a possible D gene is TRBD2 (6 bases). Germline V CDR1 and CDR2: SGHRS, YFSETQ. Trimming took off 2 bases at V and 7 bases at J, with 16 bases between the two ends. The CDR3 sequence is 14 residues long. This CDR3 is CASSFGGDLLEQYF. CDR3 nucleotide sequence: TGCGCCAGCAGCTTTGGCGGGGACCTTTTAGAGCAGTACTTC.

The chain carries TRBV5-1 and TRBJ2-7; 9 nucleotides match TRBD2. This CDR3 comprises 14 residues. CDR1 is SGHRS, CDR2 YFSETQ, per germline. The ends lost 1 base at V and 4 bases at J; junction bases unmatched: 3. The chain's CDR3 is CASSLSAGGYEQYF. The DNA of the CDR3 is TGCGCCAGCAGCTTGAGCGCGGGGGGGTACGAGCAGTACTTC.

The chain carries TRBV25-1 and TRBJ2-1, with 14 positions matching TRBD2. CDR3 length: 15 amino acids. V was clipped by 4 bases and J by 10 bases; unmatched bases: 6. CDR1 is MGHDK and CDR2 is SYGVNS in the germline V gene. The CDR3 loop is CASSGIGTSGREQFF. The CDR3 bases are TGTGCCAGCAGTGGGATCGGGACTAGCGGGAGAGAGCAGTTCTTC.

This chain uses TRBV5-4 with TRBJ2-1; possibly TRBD1 for D (5 bases). This CDR3 comprises 12 residues. CDR1 is SGHNT, CDR2 YYREEE, per germline (reference sequence). Trimming removed 4 bases from V and 11 bases from J, with 13 bases in between. CDR3 in amino acids: CASSPQGSKQFF. CDR3 nucleotides: TGTGCCAGCAGCCCCCAGGGCAGTAAGCAGTTCTTC. The full variable domain, rest sourced from reference TRBV5-4 and TRBJ2-1, is ETGVTQSPTHLIKTRGQQVTLRCSSQSGHNTVSWYQQALGQGPQFIFQYYREEENGRGNFPPRFSGLQFPNYSSELNVNALELDDSALYLCASSPQGSKQFFGPGTRLTVL.

The chain recombines TRBV19 with TRBJ2-1; 7 bases line up with TRBD2. With V trimmed by 9 bases and J by 5 bases, 7 bases remained unmatched. Germline assignment: CDR1 LNHDA and CDR2 SQIVND (reference sequence). This CDR3 is 13 amino acids long. CDR3 nucleotide sequence: TGTGCCAGCCTGGGACTACAGAACAATGAGCAGTTCTTC. Its translation is CASLGLQNNEQFF.

The V and J genes are TRBV4-1 and TRBJ1-2, with D tentatively TRBD1 (5 bases). With 4 bases removed from V and 0 bases from J, the gap between germline ends came to 18 bases. This CDR3 is built from 17 residues. Germline V gene data show CDR1 as MGHRA and CDR2 as YSYEKL. The CDR3 nucleotides read TGCGCCAGCAGCCTCCTTGGGAGGGGTCTTGCTAACTATGGCTACACCTTC. This sequence encodes CASSLLGRGLANYGYTF.